This T cell receptor (beta chain) emerged from a study of blood T cell repertoires in COVID-19. Looking at the study overall: Acute and convalescent COVID-19 specimens originated in the United States, Italy and Spain. The analysed material was cDNA or gDNA that came from T cells, B-cell-depleted T cells, or PBMCs.

In the original workflow: Amplification from reference gene primers served as the basis for estimated nucleated cell counts. Clones were read by immunoSEQ multiplex PCR, and TCRdb kept only the in-frame ones, dropping some. V and J calls plus clone size are reproduced from that table; the DNA served to infer D and trimming. The profile covers roughly 80,000 clones, with roughly 90% appearing a single time and just under 3% taken by the ten largest. In germline, CDR1 is SEHNR, CDR2 FQNEAQ (reference sequence). CDR3 length equals 14 residues. The ends were cut back, 1 base at V and 1 base at J, with 4 bases in the middle.

The gene calls are TRBV7-9 and TRBJ2-2, with D unresolved. Sequencing was performed on peripheral blood. The TCR originated in a woman over 75 with acute or convalescent COVID-19. The CDR3 DNA is TGTGCCAGCAGCTTAGGGCAGAACACCGGGGAGCTGTTTTTT. It encodes CASSLGQNTGELFF.